The 22 T cell receptor beta chains reported below all come from one sample, sequenced in a study of OX40 agonist ivuxolimab in advanced cancers. Profiling relied on immunoSEQ multiplex PCR, and the TCRdb table lists in-frame clones only, not all of them. The repertoire holds 70,000 to 95,000 clones, with around 87% as singletons. Sequenced here: CD4+ or CD8+ T cells sorted from blood, sampled in a trial of the OX40 agonist ivuxolimab. Receptor source: an adult with an advanced solid tumor such as melanoma, head and neck, liver or kidney cancer.

V gene TRBV4-1 combines with J gene TRBJ1-2, with D possibly TRBD1 on 6 matching bases. Germline-derived CDR1 and CDR2 are MGHRA and YSYEKL. The V end was cut by 4 bases, the J end by 0 bases, with 12 bases between. CDR3 length equals 15 residues. As DNA, the CDR3 is TGCGCCAGCAGCCTCCGGGACACTTCTAACTATGGCTACACCTTC. Translated: CASSLRDTSNYGYTF.

The chain joins TRBV5-4 to TRBJ2-7; possibly TRBD1 for D (5 bases). CDR3 size: 16 residues. The V gene's germline CDR1 is SGHNT and CDR2 YYREEE (reference sequence). V dropped 4 bases and J dropped 0 bases, with 17 bases sitting between them. CDR3 DNA: TGTGCCAGCAGCCCGCACCGACAGAGGAGCTCCTACGAGCAGTACTTC. It encodes CASSPHRQRSSYEQYF.

The V gene is TRBV5-6, the J gene TRBJ2-7; TRBD2 matches at 11 bases. The CDR3 consists of 16 residues. J was trimmed by 1 base and V by 0 bases; bases with no gene match: 3. Germline V gene data show CDR1 as SGHDT and CDR2 as YYEEEE. CDR3 in DNA: TGTGCCAGCAGCTTGGGGACTAGCGGGCGATCCTACGAGCAGTACTTC. This gives the protein CASSLGTSGRSYEQYF. The whole variable domain, filled in from reference TRBV5-6 and TRBJ2-7, reads DAGVTQSPTHLIKTRGQQVTLRCSPKSGHDTVSWYQQALGQGPQFIFQYYEEEERQRGNFPDRFSGHQFPNYSSELNVNALLLGDSALYLCASSLGTSGRSYEQYFGPGTRLTVT.

The J gene is TRBJ1-2, the V gene TRBV5-1; D unresolved. Looked up from germline, CDR1 is SGHRS and CDR2 is YFSETQ. The CDR3 extends over 16 amino acids. Trimming left V 0 bases short and J 6 bases short, with 18 bases between. CDR3 nucleotides: TGCGCCAGCAGCTTGGGGGTTCGACGGAATCTCAATGGCTACACCTTC. It yields the protein CASSLGVRRNLNGYTF.

V is TRBV11-2 and J is TRBJ1-1, with unresolved D. CDR1 and CDR2 from the germline V gene are SGHAT and FQNNGV. V was clipped by 0 bases and J by 5 bases, with 7 bases between them. CDR3 length: 13 residues. The CDR3 DNA follows: TGTGCCAGCAGCTTAGACAGGACGACTGAAGCTTTCTTT. As protein: CASSLDRTTEAFF. Variable domain in full (rest from reference TRBV11-2 and TRBJ1-1): EAGVAQSPRYKIIEKRQSVAFWCNPISGHATLYWYQQILGQGPKLLIQFQNNGVVDDSQLPKDRFSAERLKGVDSTLKIQPAKLEDSAVYLCASSLDRTTEAFFGQGTRLTVV.

The chain is built from TRBV10-3 and TRBJ2-7; D uncertain. Trimming left V 1 base short and J 6 bases short, with 7 bases between. The CDR3 runs 12 residues. Germline loops: CDR1 ENHRY, CDR2 SYGVKD. This chain's CDR3 is CAISEFGGEQYF. In nucleotides, the CDR3 is TGTGCCATCAGTGAGTTCGGCGGCGAGCAGTACTTC.

V usage is TRBV6-1 and J usage is TRBJ1-3; 9 nucleotides match TRBD1. The germline V gene encodes CDR1 MNHNS and CDR2 SASEGT. Trimming at V came to 6 bases and at J to 7 bases, leaving 4 bases not matched to a gene. This CDR3 has 13 residues. In nucleotides, the CDR3 is TGTGCCAGCAGACCGACAGGGGGTAACACCATATATTTT. Translated: CASRPTGGNTIYF.

V gene TRBV10-3 combines with J gene TRBJ2-1; the match to TRBD2 covers 8 bases. J lost 4 bases, V lost 8 bases, and 7 bases had no gene match. CDR3 length equals 14 residues. Germline CDR1 is ENHRY and CDR2 is SYGVKD. CDR3 region: CAIGRGGWYNEQFF. The DNA for the CDR3 is TGTGCCATCGGCCGGGGGGGCTGGTACAATGAGCAGTTCTTC.

CDR3 in amino acids: CASSLGGAWTGELFF. CDR3 nucleotides: TGCGCCAGCAGCTTGGGAGGGGCATGGACCGGGGAGCTGTTTTTT. The V gene is TRBV5-1, the J gene TRBJ2-2; tentatively, D is TRBD1 or TRBD2 (5 bases each). The V gene lost 0 bases and the J gene lost 5 bases, with 11 bases spanning the gap. The V gene's germline CDR1 is SGHRS and CDR2 YFSETQ. The CDR3 consists of 15 residues.

The rearrangement links TRBV2 to TRBJ1-4; D ambiguous. The CDR3 has 18 amino acids. Germline V CDR1 and CDR2: SNHLY, FYNNEI. The ends were cut back, 0 bases at V and 0 bases at J, with 14 bases in the middle. The CDR3 loop reads CASSEAPRADATNEKLFF. The CDR3 bases are TGTGCCAGCAGTGAAGCGCCAAGGGCAGATGCAACTAATGAAAAACTGTTTTTT.

The rearrangement joins TRBV6-1 to TRBJ1-5; no clear D gene. Germline V gives CDR1 MNHNS, CDR2 SASEGT. This CDR3 contains 15 residues. Trimming shortened V by 1 base and J by 7 bases, and 14 bases separated the two germline ends. This CDR3 is CASSEVWGYEQPQHF. The CDR3 DNA reads TGTGCCAGCAGTGAAGTCTGGGGTTATGAGCAGCCCCAGCATTTT.

The rearrangement joins TRBV6-5 to TRBJ2-2, with a weak D call TRBD2 (5 bases). The CDR3 has 16 residues. Germline-derived CDR1 and CDR2 are MNHEY and SVGAGI. Between the trimmed V and J ends, which lost 2 bases and 2 bases, there was a span of 12 bases. CDR3 loop: CASSYDYPVNTGELFF. In DNA form, the CDR3 reads TGTGCCAGCAGTTACGACTATCCAGTAAACACCGGGGAGCTGTTTTTT.

The V gene is TRBV4-1, the J gene TRBJ2-3; maybe TRBD1 (5 bases). Germline lookup yields CDR1 MGHRA and CDR2 YSYEKL. The ends were cut back, 0 bases at V and 8 bases at J, with 9 bases in the middle. This CDR3 is built from 13 residues. The CDR3 loop reads CASSQDRGGTQYF. The CDR3 DNA follows: TGCGCCAGCAGCCAAGATAGGGGCGGTACGCAGTATTTT.

This clone was seen just once. The V call is TRBV18, the J call TRBJ2-5; TRBD1 agrees at 10 bases. Germline CDR1 is KGHSH and CDR2 is LQKENI. Trimming removed 2 bases from V and 4 bases from J; junction bases left unmatched: 4. This CDR3 spans 15 amino acids. DNA for the CDR3: TGTGCCAGCTCACCAAGGACAGGGGGGGGAGAGACCCAGTACTTC. Protein: CASSPRTGGGETQYF.

This clone was picked up one time. The chain couples TRBV10-2 to TRBJ2-1; 9 nucleotides align to TRBD2. The germline V gene encodes CDR1 WSHSY and CDR2 SAAADI. V dropped 6 bases and J dropped 4; count of bases not matched to a gene: 7. CDR3 size: 15 residues. The CDR3 DNA is TGCGCCAGCAGCAAAGATAGCGGGAGTTACAATGAGCAGTTCTTC. Its protein product is CASSKDSGSYNEQFF.

This sequence joins TRBV18 and TRBJ2-3, with unresolved D. The CDR3 loop spans 13 amino acids. Deletions cut 3 bases from V and 2 bases from J, with 6 bases between. CDR1 is KGHSH, CDR2 LQKENI, per germline. CDR3 nucleotide sequence: TGTGCCAGCTCACCGGGAAACACAGATACGCAGTATTTT. The encoded protein is CASSPGNTDTQYF. The full variable domain, in which reference TRBV18 and TRBJ2-3 provide the parts outside the CDR3, is NAGVMQNPRHLVRRRGQEARLRCSPMKGHSHVYWYRQLPEEGLKFMVYLQKENIIDESGMPKERFSAEFPKEGPSILRIQQVVRGDSAAYFCASSPGNTDTQYFGPGTRLTVL.

The chain links TRBV5-8 to TRBJ1-2; D ambiguous. V lost 1 base and J lost 1, with 5 bases in between. The CDR3 is made up of 13 amino acids. Germline-derived CDR1 and CDR2 are SGHTS and YDEGEE. The DNA for the CDR3 is TGTGCCAGCAGCTTGTTAAATAACTATGGCTACACCTTC. Protein sequence: CASSLLNNYGYTF. Combining the CDR3 with reference TRBV5-8 and TRBJ1-2 gives the whole variable domain EAGVTQSPTHLIKTRGQQATLRCSPISGHTSVYWYQQALGLGLQFLLWYDEGEERNRGNFPPRFSGRQFPNYSSELNVNALELEDSALYLCASSLLNNYGYTFGSGTRLTVV.

The chain combines TRBV9 with TRBJ1-1; unclear D gene. The CDR3 contains 14 residues. V was pared by 3 bases and J by 2 bases, with 11 bases between. Per germline, CDR1 SGDLS and CDR2 YYNGEE. CDR3 DNA sequence: TGTGCCAGCAGCGACGACAAGGTCAACACTGAAGCTTTCTTT. This encodes CASSDDKVNTEAFF.

The V gene is TRBV30, the J gene TRBJ2-6; D might be TRBD2 (6 bases). The V gene lost 0 bases and the J gene lost 4 bases, with 16 bases spanning the gap. In germline, CDR1 is GTSNPN, CDR2 SVGIG (reference sequence). CDR3 size: 17 residues. CDR3 coding DNA: TGTGCCTGGAGTGTGACGGGAGCTTTACCCGGGGCCAACGTCCTGACTTTC. The encoded protein is CAWSVTGALPGANVLTF.

The V gene is TRBV7-9, the J gene TRBJ1-2, with D unresolved. The V gene lost 4 bases and the J gene lost 4 bases, with 19 bases spanning the gap. CDR1 is SEHNR, CDR2 FQNEAQ, per germline (reference sequence). The CDR3 length is 16 residues. This CDR3 reads CASSSPGRARPYGYTF. CDR3 nucleotides: TGTGCCAGCAGCTCTCCCGGGCGGGCCAGGCCCTATGGCTACACCTTC. The complete variable domain, with remaining parts taken from reference TRBV7-9 and TRBJ1-2, reads DTGVSQNPRHKITKRGQNVTFRCDPISEHNRLYWYRQTLGQGPEFLTYFQNEAQLEKSRLLSDRFSAERPKGSFSTLEIQRTEQGDSAMYLCASSSPGRARPYGYTFGSGTRLTVV.

This clone has a single count. The chain joins TRBV27 to TRBJ1-2; 7 nucleotides align to TRBD1. V shed 5 bases, J shed 0 bases, and the junction held 3 bases outside the gene matches. The length of the CDR3 is 14 residues. The germline V gene encodes CDR1 MNHEY and CDR2 SMNVEV (reference sequence). The CDR3 nucleotides read TGTGCCAGCAGTCGACAGGGAACTAACTATGGCTACACCTTC. Encoded protein: CASSRQGTNYGYTF.

This clone has just one count. The chain couples TRBV12-1 to TRBJ1-3. TRBV12-1 is a pseudogene segment. The CDR3 totals 18 residues. DNA for the CDR3: TGTGCCAGCAGCTTTGCCCCGGACGTACCCTCTTCTGGAAACACCATATATTTT. Its protein is CASSFAPDVPSSGNTIYF.